This TCR beta chain stems from a study of blood T cells in healthy people across ages. General study results and limits: Roughly linear age-related decline in beta diversity appeared, significant by age around 36.

A few counts support this clonotype. Antigen unknown. The authors isolated at least 6 million PBMCs per sample. Germline CDR1 is SGHTA and CDR2 is FQGNSA. This CDR3 region has 15 residues. Trimming stripped 6 bases from V and 10 bases from J, with 21 bases between. A J-beta primer mix and a sample-barcoded 5' primer were used in a second PCR of roughly 6 to 11 cycles. Via MiXCR, TCRdb re-called the 5' RACE reads, giving one row per CDR3 protein. The table records about 1.1 million distinct CDR3 sequences, approximately 38% of them present only once. The TCR originated in a man in his late teens or twenties in good health. The V and J genes are TRBV7-2 and TRBJ1-4; D possibly corresponds to TRBD1 (5 bases). The source material was blood. This chain's CDR3 is CASRRTGGEKGKLFF. In DNA form, the CDR3 reads TGTGCCAGCAGGAGAACGGGGGGTGAGAAGGGAAAACTGTTTTTT.